This TCR beta chain is drawn from a study of blood T cell repertoires in COVID-19. CDR1 is MNHNY, CDR2 SVGAGI, per germline (reference sequence). The CDR3 runs 15 residues. With 5 bases removed from V and 6 bases from J, the gap between germline ends came to 17 bases. Measured with immunoSEQ multiplex PCR; TCRdb has only the in-frame clones, and not every one. Here the sample spans roughly 180,000 clones, 88% being singletons. V and J are TRBV6-6 and TRBJ2-4; D unresolved. The origin of this receptor is a woman under 40 with acute or convalescent COVID-19. Sequencing was done on a sample of peripheral blood. The CDR3 DNA follows: TGTGCCAGCAGTCCTCACGGTACTACCTTAAACATTCAGTACTTC. Translated, it gives CASSPHGTTLNIQYF.